These 29 T cell receptor beta chains were all obtained from the same sample, sequenced in a study of spatial heterogeneity in lung cancer. MiXCR, run by TCRdb on the 5' RACE reads, gives a single entry per CDR3 protein. This repertoire shows 77,000 or so distinct CDR3 sequences, about 20% found once; its top ten account for approximately 5.6%. This sample's time point: sample taken at primary tumor resection. The authors sequenced whole RNA from tumor, nontumor lung or frozen PBMC without sorting. The material sequenced was PBMCs, taken at surgery. These receptors all stem from a male donor with early-stage non-small cell lung cancer.

The chain has TRBV7-2 and TRBJ2-3, with D uncertain. The V gene lost 2 bases and the J gene lost 0 bases, with 12 bases spanning the gap. Germline values: CDR1 SGHTA, CDR2 FQGNSA. The CDR3 is 16 amino acids. The DNA for the CDR3 is TGTGCCAGCAGCTTACAAGCCCTCCAAAGCACAGATACGCAGTATTTT. Translated, it gives CASSLQALQSTDTQYF.

This clonotype came up a few times. This sequence joins TRBV24-1 and TRBJ2-2, with 10 bases fitting TRBD1. Germline assignment: CDR1 KGHDR and CDR2 SFDVKD. The trim removed 8 bases at V and 5 bases at J, leaving 4 bases unmatched. This CDR3 is built from 14 residues. The CDR3 loop is CATKGTGATGELFF. In DNA, the CDR3 is TGTGCCACCAAAGGGACAGGGGCTACCGGGGAGCTGTTTTTT.

The chain carries TRBV18 and TRBJ2-1, with 7 bases fitting TRBD2. The V gene's germline CDR1 is KGHSH and CDR2 LQKENI. The CDR3 consists of 15 residues. Trimming took 3 bases from V and 2 from J; bases not matched to a gene: 4. CDR3 protein: CASSPQAGPYNEQFF. The CDR3, as DNA: TGTGCCAGCTCACCTCAAGCGGGGCCCTACAATGAGCAGTTCTTC.

In its sample, this clonotype was seen a few times. The chain is built from TRBV6-5 and TRBJ2-5; 8 nucleotides align to TRBD1. This CDR3 comprises 15 residues. The J segment lost 5 bases and the V segment lost 8 bases, leaving 13 bases of the junction unmatched. The germline V gene has CDR1 MNHEY and CDR2 SVGAGI. The CDR3 DNA reads as TGTGCCAGCGGAAAGGAGACAGGGGCCGGCGAGACCCAGTACTTC. It specifies CASGKETGAGETQYF.

This clonotype has more than one count but fewer than ten. V usage is TRBV7-6 and J usage is TRBJ2-5; D unresolved. This CDR3 has 16 residues. The V and J ends lost 5 bases and 4 bases respectively, with 20 bases between them. Germline assignment: CDR1 SGHVS and CDR2 FNYEAQ. The CDR3, as DNA: TGTGCCAGCAGCCCTTTTAGTTGGGATAAAGGAGAGACCCAGTACTTC. This gives the protein CASSPFSWDKGETQYF.

This clonotype was counted many times. This chain links TRBV3-1 with TRBJ2-1; D is undetermined. V was pared by 1 base and J by 8 bases, with 18 bases between. Germline V gene lookup returns CDR1 LGHDT and CDR2 YNNKEL (reference sequence). The CDR3 runs 16 residues. The CDR3 sequence is CASSQGGRPVRDEQFF. As DNA, the CDR3 is TGTGCCAGCAGCCAAGGTGGGCGCCCGGTAAGGGATGAGCAGTTCTTC.

This chain links TRBV2 with TRBJ1-5, with TRBD1 as a possible D gene (6 bases). Deletions cut 6 bases from V and 4 bases from J, with 13 bases between. Germline loops: CDR1 SNHLY, CDR2 FYNNEI. The CDR3 is 14 amino acids. CDR3 in amino acids: CASRAGRGNQPQHF. DNA of the CDR3: TGTGCCAGCAGGGCGGGCAGGGGTAATCAGCCCCAGCATTTT. Variable domain in full (rest from reference TRBV2 and TRBJ1-5): EPEVTQTPSHQVTQMGQEVILRCVPISNHLYFYWYRQILGQKVEFLVSFYNNEISEKSEIFDDQFSVERPDGSNFTLKIRSTKLEDSAMYFCASRAGRGNQPQHFGDGTRLSIL.

The table lists this clonotype with many counts. The chain's CDR3 is CATSETGGPNQETQYF. DNA for the CDR3: TGTGCCACCAGTGAGACAGGGGGCCCCAACCAAGAGACCCAGTACTTC. The chain has TRBV24-1 and TRBJ2-5; 10 bases line up with TRBD1. The ends lost 4 bases at V and 0 bases at J; junction bases unmatched: 4. Germline-derived CDR1 and CDR2 are KGHDR and SFDVKD. CDR3 length equals 16 residues.

The gene calls are TRBV29-1 and TRBJ2-3; D is unclear. The germline gives CDR1 SQVTM, CDR2 ANQGSEA. CDR3 length: 10 amino acids. Trimming removed 2 bases from V and 6 bases from J, with 3 bases in between. The CDR3 spells CSVEPDTQYF. The CDR3 DNA sequence: TGCAGCGTTGAACCGGATACGCAGTATTTT.

For this clonotype: The junction shows a germline mismatch at one end, possibly a read error. This chain connects TRBV6-2 or TRBV6-3 to TRBJ1-5; possibly TRBD1 for D (5 bases). This CDR3 is 16 amino acids long. The germline CDR1 and CDR2 sequences are MNHEY and SVGEGT. CDR3 region: CASSYWEGRGNQPRHF. The DNA for the CDR3 is TGTGCCAGCAGTTACTGGGAGGGACGGGGCAATCAGCCCCGGCATTTT.

The table lists this clonotype with a few counts. The chain has TRBV20-1 and TRBJ2-7; 13 nucleotides align to TRBD2. This CDR3 region has 15 residues. Trimming removed 3 bases from V and 6 bases from J; junction bases left unmatched: 8. Germline values: CDR1 DFQATT, CDR2 SNEGSKA (reference sequence). CDR3 sequence: CSASLRLAGGGEQYF. In DNA form, the CDR3 reads TGCAGTGCTAGCCTCCGACTAGCGGGGGGCGGCGAGCAGTACTTC.

The chain has TRBV20-1 and TRBJ1-2; D gene ambiguous. The V end was cut by 5 bases, the J end by 10 bases, with 23 bases between. The CDR3 extends over 14 amino acids. Per the germline V gene, CDR1 is DFQATT and CDR2 is SNEGSKA (reference sequence). CDR3 sequence: CSALFPGSITLYTF. CDR3 sequence (DNA): TGCAGTGCTCTATTTCCCGGGAGTATAACTCTCTACACCTTC.

This clonotype was observed a handful of times. This sequence joins TRBV5-1 and TRBJ2-7; 8 bases align to TRBD2. V shed 1 base, J shed 5 bases, and the junction held 8 bases outside the gene matches. The CDR3 runs to 15 residues. From germline, CDR1 is SGHRS and CDR2 YFSETQ. CDR3 sequence (DNA): TGCGCCAGCAGCTTGCACCCGGGAGGGTTCGACGAGCAGTACTTC. Translation: CASSLHPGGFDEQYF.

The rearrangement links TRBV10-3 to TRBJ2-1; D remains ambiguous. The CDR3 has 13 amino acids. Trimming left V 0 bases short and J 4 bases short, with 4 bases between. Looked up from germline, CDR1 is ENHRY and CDR2 is SYGVKD. The CDR3 protein is CAISESGYNEQFF. The CDR3 DNA reads as TGTGCCATCAGTGAGTCAGGGTACAATGAGCAGTTCTTC.

The sample holds a few counts of this clonotype. V gene TRBV11-2 combines with J gene TRBJ2-2; D is ambiguous. This CDR3 spans 12 amino acids. V was pared by 1 base and J by 7 bases, with 4 bases between. Germline-derived CDR1 and CDR2 are SGHAT and FQNNGV. Written as DNA, the CDR3 is TGTGCCAGCAGCTTAGGGGTCGGGGAGCTGTTTTTT. Amino acid sequence: CASSLGVGELFF.

The rearrangement links TRBV5-1 to TRBJ1-1; D is unresolved. V dropped 2 bases and J dropped 6 bases, with 11 bases sitting between them. In germline, CDR1 is SGHRS, CDR2 YFSETQ. This CDR3 is 13 amino acids long. The chain's CDR3 is CASSFDNNPEAFF. The CDR3 nucleotides read TGCGCCAGCAGCTTCGACAACAACCCTGAAGCTTTCTTT.

The chain employs TRBV28 and TRBJ2-1; D tentatively fits TRBD1 or TRBD2 (5 bases each). The CDR3 loop spans 13 amino acids. CDR1 is MDHEN and CDR2 is SYDVKM in the germline V gene. V shed 3 bases and J shed 9 bases, with 12 bases lying between them. The CDR3: CASSLWDGTEQFF. CDR3 coding DNA: TGTGCCAGCAGTTTGTGGGACGGGACTGAGCAGTTCTTC.

This chain uses TRBV12-3 or TRBV12-4 with TRBJ2-3, with 13 bases lining up with TRBD2. This CDR3 region has 18 residues. Trimming cost V 2 bases and J 1 base; bases outside gene matches: 6. CDR3 DNA: TGTGCCAGCAGTTTATTGGGACTAGCGGGGACGGGCACAGATACGCAGTATTTT. Translating it yields CASSLLGLAGTGTDTQYF.

Many counts were recorded for this clonotype. This chain connects TRBV6-2 or TRBV6-3 to TRBJ2-4; TRBD1 agrees at 8 bases. There are 15 residues in the CDR3. The germline V gene encodes CDR1 MNHEY and CDR2 SVGEGT. With V trimmed by 7 bases and J by 1 base, 6 bases remained unmatched. The CDR3 loop is CASNPDRGAKNIQYF. CDR3 DNA: TGTGCCAGCAACCCAGACAGGGGCGCCAAAAACATTCAGTACTTC.

This clonotype appeared a few times. The gene calls are TRBV21-1 and TRBJ2-7; the table names TRBD2, a call not compared with the DNA. TRBV21-1 is annotated as a pseudogene. The length of the CDR3 is 20 residues. The CDR3 region has the DNA TGTGCCAGCAGCAAAAGGGCGGTATGGCTAGCGGGGCTCCCTACCTACGAGCAGTACTTC. It translates to CASSKRAVWLAGLPTYEQYF.

This clonotype came up a few times. The V gene is TRBV20-1, the J gene TRBJ1-1; no firm D call. The V and J ends lost 0 bases and 0 bases respectively, with 14 bases between them. The CDR3 spans 16 residues. Germline values: CDR1 DFQATT, CDR2 SNEGSKA (reference sequence). The CDR3 loop reads CSARDQRAAMNTEAFF. The DNA for the CDR3 is TGCAGTGCTAGAGATCAGAGGGCAGCCATGAACACTGAAGCTTTCTTT.

There are a few counts of this clonotype. The V gene is TRBV18, the J gene TRBJ2-6, with D tentatively TRBD1 or TRBD2 (5 bases each). The germline V gene has CDR1 KGHSH and CDR2 LQKENI. The CDR3 consists of 19 residues. V lost 0 bases and J lost 3, with 18 bases in between. CDR3 DNA sequence: TGTGCCAGCTCACCACCGTTAAAAGAGGGGCTCTTTGGGGCCAACGTCCTGACTTTC. Translation: CASSPPLKEGLFGANVLTF.

The V call is TRBV7-2, the J call TRBJ1-5, with D possibly matching TRBD1 (5 bases). Germline V gene data show CDR1 as SGHTA and CDR2 as FQGNSA. Trimming took off 5 bases at V and 2 bases at J, with 7 bases between the two ends. CDR3 length: 13 residues. CDR3 region: CASSQGGNQPQHF. Here the CDR3 DNA reads TGTGCCAGCAGCCAGGGAGGCAATCAGCCCCAGCATTTT. The full variable domain, in which reference TRBV7-2 and TRBJ1-5 provide the parts outside the CDR3, is GAGVSQSPSNKVTEKGKDVELRCDPISGHTALYWYRQSLGQGLEFLIYFQGNSAPDKSGLPSDRFSAERTGGSVSTLTIQRTQQEDSAVYLCASSQGGNQPQHFGDGTRLSIL.

This sequence joins TRBV11-2 and TRBJ2-2; D is undetermined. Looked up from germline, CDR1 is SGHAT and CDR2 is FQNNGV. The CDR3 has 16 amino acids. Trimming cost V 5 bases and J 5 bases, with 18 bases left between them. CDR3 DNA sequence: TGTGCCAGCAGCGGAAGGGATCTCAAAGGAACCGGGGAGCTGTTTTTT. Translation gives CASSGRDLKGTGELFF.

This clonotype was observed a handful of times. This chain uses TRBV5-1 with TRBJ2-7; D gene ambiguous. This CDR3 comprises 14 residues. CDR1 and CDR2 (germline): SGHRS, YFSETQ. With 1 base removed from V and 4 bases from J, the gap between germline ends came to 12 bases. CDR3 DNA: TGCGCCAGCAGCTTGCTAGTGACTTCATACGAGCAGTACTTC. Its protein product is CASSLLVTSYEQYF.

This clonotype has a handful of counts. V gene TRBV2 combines with J gene TRBJ2-7, with 8 positions matching TRBD2. CDR3 length: 15 residues. The ends lost 3 bases at V and 1 base at J; junction bases unmatched: 5. Germline CDR1 SNHLY, CDR2 FYNNEI. The CDR3 region is CASSESGRGSYEQYF. In nucleotides, the CDR3 is TGTGCCAGCAGTGAGAGCGGGAGAGGATCCTACGAGCAGTACTTC.

The genes are TRBV28 and TRBJ2-6, with 8 nucleotides matching TRBD1. The junction had 3 bases not matched to a gene; V was cut back by 6 bases and J by 2 bases. Germline lookup yields CDR1 MDHEN and CDR2 SYDVKM. This CDR3 has 15 amino acids. The CDR3 region has the DNA TGTGCCAGCAGCTGGACAGGGACTGGGGCCAACGTCCTGACTTTC. Translation gives CASSWTGTGANVLTF.

This chain connects TRBV28 to TRBJ2-5; D is unclear. V was cut by 3 bases and J by 5 bases, with 4 bases left in between. The CDR3 is made up of 11 amino acids. The V gene's germline CDR1 is MDHEN and CDR2 SYDVKM. This CDR3 reads CASSFTETQYF. The CDR3 DNA reads as TGTGCCAGCAGTTTTACCGAGACCCAGTACTTC.

The chain is built from TRBV5-6 and TRBJ2-1, with TRBD2 matching over 7 bases. Germline V gene data show CDR1 as SGHDT and CDR2 as YYEEEE. The length of the CDR3 is 16 residues. The V gene end was trimmed by 4 bases and the J gene end by 4 bases; junction bases not matched to a gene: 11. The CDR3 sequence: CASSPTQLADYNEQFF. The CDR3 DNA sequence: TGTGCCAGCAGCCCCACCCAGCTAGCGGATTACAATGAGCAGTTCTTC.